These 26 T cell receptor beta chains came from one sample sequenced in a study of T cell responses to AZD1222 COVID-19 vaccine. Using immunoSEQ multiplex PCR, the repertoire was profiled, and TCRdb retains in-frame clones only, with some absent. The sample includes tens of thousands of clones, around 85% seen only once; the top ten take around 27%. The starting material was peripheral blood, obtained on day 0 of AZD1222 vaccination. These TCRs come from an adult in good health.

The chain combines TRBV4-1 with TRBJ1-3, with 12 bases aligning to TRBD1. The CDR3 has 16 residues. From germline, CDR1 is MGHRA and CDR2 YSYEKL. After removal of 3 bases from V and 4 bases from J, the junction contained 4 bases not matched to a gene. This CDR3 is CASSQGQGAFGNTIYF. The CDR3 nucleotides read TGCGCCAGCAGCCAGGGACAGGGGGCATTCGGAAACACCATATATTTT.

This clone was picked up one time. The chain employs TRBV6-2 or TRBV6-3 and TRBJ1-5; perhaps TRBD1 as D (6 bases). The V end lost 2 bases, the J end lost 9 bases, and 14 bases lay between the germline ends. CDR1 and CDR2 (germline): MNHEY, SVGEGT. The CDR3 extends over 14 amino acids. CDR3 nucleotide sequence: TGTGCCAGCAGTTACGGGGGGCTGGGGGGGCCCCAGCATTTT. This codes for CASSYGGLGGPQHF.

The rearrangement uses TRBV7-6 and TRBJ1-1; the match to TRBD1 covers 8 bases. Germline V lookup: CDR1 SGHVS, CDR2 FNYEAQ. V dropped 5 bases and J dropped 4; count of bases not matched to a gene: 9. The CDR3 runs 15 residues. CDR3 loop: CASSPQGARSTEAFF. The CDR3 bases are TGTGCCAGCAGCCCTCAGGGGGCAAGGAGCACTGAAGCTTTCTTT. Full variable domain (remainder filled in from reference TRBV7-6 and TRBJ1-1): GAGVSQSPRYKVTKRGQDVALRCDPISGHVSLYWYRQALGQGPEFLTYFNYEAQQDKSGLPNDRFSAERPEGSISTLTIQRTEQRDSAMYRCASSPQGARSTEAFFGQGTRLTVV.

This chain connects TRBV7-9 to TRBJ1-1, with TRBD1 as a possible D gene (6 bases). The CDR3 spans 12 residues. Germline V gene data show CDR1 as SEHNR and CDR2 as FQNEAQ (reference sequence). CDR3 in DNA: TGTGTCGTCGAAGGGGGGCACACTGAAGCTTTCTTT. It yields the protein CVVEGGHTEAFF.

This clone appeared a few times. The chain recombines TRBV6-1 with TRBJ1-2, with no clear D. CDR1 and CDR2 (germline): MNHNS, SASEGT. The length of the CDR3 is 13 residues. V was clipped by 1 base and J by 7 bases, with 10 bases between them. CDR3: CASSEDNGPGYTF. In DNA form, the CDR3 reads TGTGCCAGCAGTGAAGACAATGGACCTGGCTACACCTTC.

The CDR3 bases are TGTGCCAGCAGCCAAGTAGGCAGCGGCTCCTACGAGCAGTACTTC. As protein: CASSQVGSGSYEQYF. The J gene is TRBJ2-7, the V gene TRBV3-1 (or the pseudogene TRBV3-2), with D perhaps matching TRBD2 (5 bases). Germline CDR1 and CDR2: LGHDT and YNNKEL (reference sequence). The CDR3 sequence is 15 residues long. Deletions cut 1 base from V and 0 bases from J, with 10 bases between.

This clone has a single count. The V call is TRBV25-1, the J call TRBJ2-3, with D tentatively TRBD1 (5 bases). V gave up 0 bases and J gave up 2 bases, with 12 bases separating them. CDR3 length: 16 residues. The germline gives CDR1 MGHDK, CDR2 SYGVNS. This CDR3 reads CASSEYYPGLTDTQYF. In DNA form, the CDR3 reads TGTGCCAGCAGTGAATATTACCCAGGGCTCACAGATACGCAGTATTTT.

V and J are TRBV6-5 and TRBJ2-5; the D gene is possibly TRBD1 (6 bases). The length of the CDR3 is 14 residues. CDR1 and CDR2 from the germline V gene are MNHEY and SVGAGI. V was pared by 6 bases and J by 2 bases, with 13 bases between. CDR3 sequence (DNA): TGTGCCAGCAGCGTTAGGACAGCGCAAGAGACCCAGTACTTC. Residues: CASSVRTAQETQYF.

This chain links TRBV7-2 with TRBJ2-1, with D perhaps given as TRBD1 or TRBD2 (5 bases each). The V end lost 5 bases, the J end lost 9 bases, and 23 bases lay between the germline ends. The germline V gene has CDR1 SGHTA and CDR2 FQGNSA. The CDR3 length is 16 residues. For the CDR3, the DNA is TGTGCCAGCAGCCCAGAGCACGGGGCCGCGGACGTTGAGCAGTTCTTC. Translating it yields CASSPEHGAADVEQFF. Looking up the rest from reference TRBV7-2 and TRBJ2-1 gives the full variable domain: GAGVSQSPSNKVTEKGKDVELRCDPISGHTALYWYRQSLGQGLEFLIYFQGNSAPDKSGLPSDRFSAERTGGSVSTLTIQRTQQEDSAVYLCASSPEHGAADVEQFFGPGTRLTVL.

This chain links TRBV5-1 with TRBJ2-1, with unresolved D. CDR3 size: 15 residues. Germline-derived CDR1 and CDR2 are SGHRS and YFSETQ. V was pared by 0 bases and J by 2 bases, with 9 bases between. The CDR3 DNA reads as TGCGCCAGCAGCTTGGTGGCAGACCCCTACAATGAGCAGTTCTTC. Translating it yields CASSLVADPYNEQFF.

This clone appeared once. The V and J genes are TRBV2 and TRBJ1-5, with 8 bases identical to TRBD1. Germline V gives CDR1 SNHLY, CDR2 FYNNEI. V lost 5 bases, J lost 3 bases, and 6 bases stayed unmatched. The CDR3 has 15 residues. The CDR3 is CASSPGQVINQPQHF. The CDR3, as DNA: TGTGCCAGCAGTCCGGGACAGGTTATCAATCAGCCCCAGCATTTT.

Regarding this clone: An end of the junction does not agree with germline; a read error may underlie this. This chain links TRBV6-6 with TRBJ2-7; 14 positions match TRBD2. CDR3 length equals 14 residues. The germline CDR1 and CDR2 sequences are MNHNY and SVGAGI (reference sequence). For the CDR3, the DNA is TGTGCCAGCAGTCCCACGGGACTAGCGGGAGTCGAGTCCTTC. This codes for CASSPTGLAGVESF.

The CDR3 loop is CASGEEDYGYTF. In nucleotides, the CDR3 is TGTGCCAGTGGGGAAGAGGACTATGGCTACACCTTC. The gene calls are TRBV6-5 and TRBJ1-2; D is ambiguous. There are 12 residues in the CDR3. Germline CDR1 reads MNHEY; CDR2 reads SVGAGI. Trimming stripped 9 bases from V and 3 bases from J, with 11 bases between.

V and J are TRBV5-1 and TRBJ1-4, with 8 bases lining up with TRBD1. In germline, CDR1 is SGHRS, CDR2 YFSETQ. The ends lost 4 bases at V and 8 bases at J; junction bases unmatched: 10. The CDR3 runs 15 residues. CDR3 residues: CASSGQGARGEKLFF. The DNA of the CDR3 is TGCGCCAGCAGCGGGCAGGGGGCGCGAGGGGAAAAACTGTTTTTT.

Here the CDR3 reads CASSRGLFGDEQFF. CDR3 bases: TGCGCCAGCAGCCGAGGGCTTTTTGGGGATGAGCAGTTCTTC. The chain is built from TRBV4-3 and TRBJ2-1, with a possible D match to TRBD2 (5 bases). Per the germline V gene, CDR1 is LGHNA and CDR2 is YSLEER. CDR3 length: 14 amino acids. V was trimmed by 4 bases and J by 8 bases, leaving 15 bases between them.

The chain recombines TRBV6-2 or TRBV6-3 with TRBJ1-5; D is perhaps TRBD1 (6 bases). Trimming took off 5 bases at V and 2 bases at J, with 13 bases between the two ends. This CDR3 comprises 15 residues. CDR1 is MNHEY and CDR2 is SVGEGT in the germline V gene. The CDR3 sequence: CASSNREARNQPQHF. The CDR3 DNA follows: TGTGCCAGCAGTAACAGGGAGGCGCGCAATCAGCCCCAGCATTTT.

J is TRBJ1-2 and V is TRBV12-2; the table's D call, TRBD1, was not checked against the DNA. TRBV12-2 represents a pseudogene. CDR3 length equals 18 residues. The DNA of the CDR3 is TGTGCAAGTCGCTTATGCACATACCTCTCACAGGGGGACTATGGCTACACCTTC. As protein: CASRLCTYLSQGDYGYTF.

The chain couples TRBV7-9 to TRBJ2-5, with D possibly TRBD1 on 5 matching bases. Germline V CDR1 and CDR2: SEHNR, FQNEAQ (reference sequence). Trimming cost V 1 base and J 1 base, with 7 bases left between them. The CDR3 spans 14 residues. The chain's CDR3 is CASSLGQFQETQYF. The CDR3 coding sequence is TGTGCCAGCAGCTTAGGACAGTTCCAAGAGACCCAGTACTTC.

This clone was observed a handful of times. The chain uses TRBV3-1 (or the pseudogene TRBV3-2) and TRBJ1-6; D ambiguous. Per germline, CDR1 LGHDT and CDR2 YNNKEL (reference sequence). The CDR3 length is 15 residues. The V end was cut by 1 base, the J end by 4 bases, with 8 bases between. Here the CDR3 reads CASSQALGYNSPLHF. The CDR3 bases are TGTGCCAGCAGCCAAGCTTTAGGATATAATTCACCCCTCCACTTT.

The chain is built from TRBV18 and TRBJ2-1; 7 positions match TRBD2. With 4 bases clipped from V and 0 bases from J, the junction kept 3 bases outside the gene matches. Germline CDR1 reads KGHSH; CDR2 reads LQKENI. The CDR3 spans 15 residues. CDR3 sequence (DNA): TGTGCCAGCTCACGGGACTATAGCTCCTACAATGAGCAGTTCTTC. Protein: CASSRDYSSYNEQFF.

J is TRBJ2-3 and V is TRBV5-4, with TRBD1 as a possible D gene (5 bases). Trimming stripped 2 bases from V and 5 bases from J, with 15 bases between. Germline V gene lookup returns CDR1 SGHNT and CDR2 YYREEE (reference sequence). The CDR3 length is 15 residues. As DNA, the CDR3 is TGTGCCAGCAGCTTCTCAGGGAATCTAGGAGATACGCAGTATTTT. The encoded protein is CASSFSGNLGDTQYF. Supplemented by reference TRBV5-4 and TRBJ2-3, the full variable domain reads ETGVTQSPTHLIKTRGQQVTLRCSSQSGHNTVSWYQQALGQGPQFIFQYYREEENGRGNFPPRFSGLQFPNYSSELNVNALELDDSALYLCASSFSGNLGDTQYFGPGTRLTVL.

This clone appeared a single time. The V call is TRBV5-1, the J call TRBJ1-1; D is uncertain. Germline lookup yields CDR1 SGHRS and CDR2 YFSETQ. Trimming removed 0 bases from V and 1 base from J, with 10 bases in between. The CDR3 has 15 residues. The chain's CDR3 is CASSLGYPGNTEAFF. In nucleotides, the CDR3 is TGCGCCAGCAGCTTGGGGTACCCGGGGAACACTGAAGCTTTCTTT. Full variable domain (outside the CDR3, taken from reference TRBV5-1 and TRBJ1-1): KAGVTQTPRYLIKTRGQQVTLSCSPISGHRSVSWYQQTPGQGLQFLFEYFSETQRNKGNFPGRFSGRQFSNSRSEMNVSTLELGDSALYLCASSLGYPGNTEAFFGQGTRLTVV.

The V call is TRBV6-1, the J call TRBJ1-1; 8 nucleotides agree with TRBD1. The trim removed 3 bases at V and 3 bases at J, leaving 3 bases unmatched. Germline V gene lookup returns CDR1 MNHNS and CDR2 SASEGT. This CDR3 has 14 amino acids. The CDR3 loop reads CASSDRGQHTEAFF. CDR3 DNA: TGTGCCAGCAGTGACAGGGGGCAGCACACTGAAGCTTTCTTT.

The chain is built from TRBV10-3 and TRBJ1-1; 7 positions match TRBD1. Germline CDR1 ENHRY, CDR2 SYGVKD. V shed 10 bases, J shed 3 bases, and the junction held 8 bases outside the gene matches. The CDR3 consists of 13 residues. As DNA, the CDR3 is TGTGCCAGCCGACAGGGTAGGGACACTGAAGCTTTCTTT. It yields the protein CASRQGRDTEAFF.

The chain couples TRBV10-3 to TRBJ1-2; D possibly corresponds to TRBD1 (5 bases). The germline V gene has CDR1 ENHRY and CDR2 SYGVKD. The CDR3 spans 15 residues. Trimming cost V 3 bases and J 1 base, with 12 bases left between them. In DNA, the CDR3 is TGTGCCATCAGTGAAGGAACAGGACGTAACTATGGCTACACCTTC. Its translation is CAISEGTGRNYGYTF.

The V gene is TRBV3-1 (or the pseudogene TRBV3-2), the J gene TRBJ1-5; 9 bases agree with TRBD1. Germline values: CDR1 LGHDT, CDR2 YNNKEL (reference sequence). The ends lost 2 bases at V and 7 bases at J; junction bases unmatched: 12. The length of the CDR3 is 17 residues. CDR3 DNA: TGTGCCAGCAGCCAACACCTTACCACAGGGGGCAGGCAGCCCCAGCATTTT. Translation gives CASSQHLTTGGRQPQHF.